The 14 T cell receptor beta chains listed next were all sequenced from one sample in a study of blood T cells in healthy people across ages. With a J-beta primer mix and a sample-barcoded 5' primer, a second PCR ran about 7 to 12 cycles. TCRdb itself ran the 5' RACE reads through MiXCR, one entry per CDR3 protein. The sample includes about 770,000 distinct CDR3 sequences, around 42% of them seen just once. The sequenced sample was blood. These receptors were obtained from a man aged 55 to 69 in good health.

This chain uses TRBV5-5 with TRBJ2-1, with a possible D match to TRBD2 (5 bases). CDR1 SGHKS and CDR2 YYEKEE come from the germline V gene (reference sequence). The CDR3 extends over 14 amino acids. Trimming shortened V by 1 base and J by 9 bases, and 14 bases separated the two germline ends. CDR3 sequence reads: CASSLKTRGGEQFF. The CDR3 DNA follows: TGTGCCAGCAGCTTGAAAACTAGAGGCGGTGAGCAGTTCTTC.

This chain links TRBV20-1 with TRBJ2-1, with D tentatively TRBD1 or TRBD2 (5 bases each). With 7 bases removed from V and 5 bases from J, the gap between germline ends came to 18 bases. Germline CDR1 DFQATT, CDR2 SNEGSKA (reference sequence). The CDR3 totals 14 residues. The chain's CDR3 is CSVIPGRGNNEQFF. The CDR3 coding sequence is TGCAGTGTCATTCCGGGACGGGGAAACAATGAGCAGTTCTTC.

This chain's CDR3 is CASRLLQGAYYEQYF. The CDR3, as DNA: TGTGCCAGCAGGCTTCTACAGGGGGCTTACTACGAGCAGTACTTC. The J gene is TRBJ2-5, the V gene TRBV27; the match to TRBD1 covers 9 bases. Near its end, the DNA agrees better with TRBJ2-7, so the J call may be wrong. The germline V gene has CDR1 MNHEY and CDR2 SMNVEV (reference sequence). This CDR3 is built from 15 residues.

This clonotype occurred a few times. V usage is TRBV7-2 and J usage is TRBJ2-7; 8 bases map to TRBD2. The CDR3 sequence is 14 residues long. Trimming took 5 bases from V and 3 from J; bases not matched to a gene: 6. Germline CDR1 SGHTA, CDR2 FQGNSA. The CDR3 spells CASSRGGASYEQYF. The CDR3 nucleotides read TGTGCCAGCAGCCGGGGGGGGGCAAGCTACGAGCAGTACTTC. The full variable domain, in which reference TRBV7-2 and TRBJ2-7 provide the parts outside the CDR3, is GAGVSQSPSNKVTEKGKDVELRCDPISGHTALYWYRQSLGQGLEFLIYFQGNSAPDKSGLPSDRFSAERTGGSVSTLTIQRTQQEDSAVYLCASSRGGASYEQYFGPGTRLTVT.

The rearrangement links TRBV11-1 to TRBJ2-3; perhaps TRBD2 as D (6 bases). This CDR3 is 15 amino acids long. V was trimmed by 3 bases and J by 2 bases, leaving 12 bases between them. CDR1 SGHAT and CDR2 FQDESV come from the germline V gene (reference sequence). CDR3 coding DNA: TGTGCCAGCAGCTTGCGGGGTACTTACACAGATACGCAGTATTTT. It encodes CASSLRGTYTDTQYF.

V and J are TRBV6-5 and TRBJ2-5, with 10 bases identical to TRBD1. Germline V gene data show CDR1 as MNHEY and CDR2 as SVGAGI. The CDR3 sequence is 16 residues long. Unmatched junction bases numbered 6, after V lost 0 bases and J lost 5 bases. The CDR3 DNA reads TGTGCCAGCAGTTACTCCCCGGGACAGGGGTATGAGACCCAGTACTTC. Residues: CASSYSPGQGYETQYF.

This clonotype was picked up many times. The CDR3 nucleotides read TGCAGTGCTAGAGATAGCGGGGGGCCCCAAGAGACCCAGTACTTC. Encoded protein: CSARDSGGPQETQYF. The J gene is TRBJ2-5, the V gene TRBV20-1; 10 bases are shared with TRBD2. CDR1 and CDR2 (germline): DFQATT, SNEGSKA (reference sequence). The junction had 2 bases not matched to a gene; V was cut back by 0 bases and J by 1 base. The CDR3 has 15 residues.

This sequence joins TRBV29-1 and TRBJ1-4; D not certain. CDR3 size: 12 residues. The germline V and J ends were trimmed by 4 bases and 8 bases, with 11 bases remaining between them. Germline V CDR1 and CDR2: SQVTM, ANQGSEA. The CDR3 DNA reads TGCAGCGTTGGCCGATCTGGGGAAAAACTGTTTTTT. Its translation: CSVGRSGEKLFF.

This sequence joins TRBV20-1 and TRBJ2-7; D is unclear. CDR1 DFQATT and CDR2 SNEGSKA come from the germline V gene (reference sequence). This CDR3 is 11 amino acids long. Trimming took 1 base from V and 1 from J, leaving 2 bases between them. CDR3 loop: CSARVSYEQYF. In DNA form, the CDR3 reads TGCAGTGCTAGAGTGTCCTACGAGCAGTACTTC.

This sequence joins TRBV5-1 and TRBJ2-5, with 9 bases identical to TRBD1. V lost 7 bases to trimming and J lost 5 bases; unmatched junction nucleotides: 9. CDR3 length: 14 amino acids. Per the germline V gene, CDR1 is SGHRS and CDR2 is YFSETQ. CDR3 coding DNA: TGCGCCAGCGCCCGGGACAGGGAATCGGAGACCCAGTACTTC. This codes for CASARDRESETQYF.

This clonotype was seen more than once but under ten times. V gene TRBV20-1 combines with J gene TRBJ1-2; 9 nucleotides match TRBD1. There are 12 residues in the CDR3. The V gene end was trimmed by 7 bases and the J gene end by 8 bases; junction bases not matched to a gene: 8. Germline lookup yields CDR1 DFQATT and CDR2 SNEGSKA (reference sequence). The CDR3 bases are TGCAGTGTTACGGGACAGGGTGGGGGCTACACCTTC. Its translation is CSVTGQGGGYTF.

This clonotype was recorded a few times. A much larger clone lies a single base off, so this may be a read error. V and J are TRBV10-3 and TRBJ2-5, with TRBD2 as a possible D gene (6 bases). The CDR3 contains 17 residues. Trimming left V 0 bases short and J 11 bases short, with 25 bases between. The germline V gene encodes CDR1 ENHRY and CDR2 SYGVKD. The CDR3 nucleotides read TGTGCCATCAGTGAGTCCCCCTCCGGGACGGACTACAATGAGCAGTACTTC. Protein product: CAISESPSGTDYNEQYF.

The chain links TRBV25-1 to TRBJ2-5; possibly TRBD1 or TRBD2 for D (6 bases each). CDR3 length: 14 residues. V shed 3 bases and J shed 1 base, with 9 bases lying between them. Germline V gives CDR1 MGHDK, CDR2 SYGVNS. CDR3 nucleotide sequence: TGTGCCAGCAGTGAGTGGGGGGCCCAAGAGACCCAGTACTTC. The encoded protein is CASSEWGAQETQYF.

The rearrangement links TRBV7-2 to TRBJ1-2; D is uncertain. The germline V gene encodes CDR1 SGHTA and CDR2 FQGNSA. CDR3 length: 13 amino acids. V gave up 4 bases and J gave up 7 bases, with 13 bases separating them. The CDR3 coding sequence is TGTGCCAGCAGCTCCGCTACCCGACGTGGCTACACCTTC. Amino acid sequence: CASSSATRRGYTF. The full variable domain, its missing parts supplied by reference TRBV7-2 and TRBJ1-2, is GAGVSQSPSNKVTEKGKDVELRCDPISGHTALYWYRQSLGQGLEFLIYFQGNSAPDKSGLPSDRFSAERTGGSVSTLTIQRTQQEDSAVYLCASSSATRRGYTFGSGTRLTVV.